This T cell receptor beta chain came from a study of PD-L1 blockade in urothelial cancer. The study, taken as a whole, reports: The study found that durable-benefit patients expanded tumor-associated blood clones more at 3 weeks.

Remarks on this clone: No antigen is known for it.

Documented time point: peripheral blood 6 weeks after treatment start. Diagnoses among patients were locally advanced or metastatic urothelial carcinoma. Some clones are missing from TCRdb's copy, which holds only in-frame ones; the method was immunoSEQ multiplex PCR. The sample gives 40,000 to 45,000 clones, more than 80% of which show up once; about 6.8% is in the top ten. This CDR3 is built from 14 residues. J was trimmed by 1 base and V by 6 bases; bases with no gene match: 5. Germline values: CDR1 LNHDA, CDR2 SQIVND (reference sequence). The source is a man in his 70s with urothelial cancer. The chain joins TRBV19 to TRBJ2-5, with 7 bases that match TRBD2. The sequences come from PBMCs, collected around atezolizumab (anti-PD-L1) treatment. This chain's CDR3 is CASSSGGTQETQYF. CDR3 nucleotide sequence: TGTGCCAGTAGCTCGGGGGGTACCCAAGAGACCCAGTACTTC.